The 24 T cell receptor beta chains given below trace back to one sample, sequenced in a study of identical twins. TCRdb reprocessed the 5' RACE reads with MiXCR, giving one entry per CDR3 protein. Here the sample spans some 590,000 distinct CDR3 sequences, 9.6% being singletons. These sequences were also reported in another study, on yellow fever vaccine responses in identical twins.

Sequenced material: PBMCs. The receptors were gathered from a young woman in good health.

This clonotype has a handful of counts. This chain uses TRBV29-1 with TRBJ1-2; TRBD1 is a possible D gene (5 bases). The germline gives CDR1 SQVTM, CDR2 ANQGSEA. Trimming pared 2 bases from V and 0 bases from J, leaving 13 bases between. The CDR3 runs 15 residues. The CDR3 nucleotides are TGCAGCGTTGAAAGGGTACAGGCTTCTAACTATGGCTACACCTTC. Residues: CSVERVQASNYGYTF.

This clonotype showed up many times. The rearrangement uses TRBV20-1 and TRBJ1-4; possible D gene TRBD1, 6 bases. V was pared by 5 bases and J by 8 bases, with 12 bases between. CDR1 and CDR2 (germline): DFQATT, SNEGSKA (reference sequence). This CDR3 has 12 amino acids. This CDR3 reads CSAASGEEKLFF. The CDR3 nucleotides read TGCAGTGCTGCCTCAGGGGAGGAAAAACTGTTTTTT.

This chain links TRBV29-1 with TRBJ2-7, with D perhaps being TRBD1 or TRBD2 (5 bases each). The germline V and J ends were trimmed by 3 bases and 3 bases, with 12 bases remaining between them. The CDR3 is made up of 13 amino acids. In germline, CDR1 is SQVTM, CDR2 ANQGSEA. The CDR3 here is CSVDPGPGYEQYF. The DNA for the CDR3 is TGCAGCGTTGACCCGGGACCGGGCTACGAGCAGTACTTC.

This clonotype was counted between two and nine times. The V call is TRBV30, the J call TRBJ2-3, with D possibly matching TRBD2 (5 bases). This CDR3 is built from 13 residues. Germline V CDR1 and CDR2: GTSNPN, SVGIG (reference sequence). V was pared by 2 bases and J by 6 bases, with 12 bases between. The CDR3 DNA follows: TGTGCCTGGAGTTTAGCGCCCCTGGATACGCAGTATTTT. Protein: CAWSLAPLDTQYF.

This clonotype was picked up many times. The gene calls are TRBV5-1 and TRBJ2-2; possible D gene TRBD1, 5 bases. CDR3 length: 16 amino acids. The germline CDR1 and CDR2 sequences are SGHRS and YFSETQ. V lost 1 base to trimming and J lost 1 base, with 11 bases between them. The CDR3 DNA reads TGCGCCAGCAGCTTGTTGGGCCAGGGGAACACCGGGGAGCTGTTTTTT. It encodes CASSLLGQGNTGELFF. The full variable domain, its missing parts supplied by reference TRBV5-1 and TRBJ2-2, is KAGVTQTPRYLIKTRGQQVTLSCSPISGHRSVSWYQQTPGQGLQFLFEYFSETQRNKGNFPGRFSGRQFSNSRSEMNVSTLELGDSALYLCASSLLGQGNTGELFFGEGSRLTVL.

This clonotype has a count of ten or more. The chain's CDR3 is CASSSRWHDEQFF. The CDR3 DNA reads TGTGCCAGCAGCTCGAGGTGGCACGATGAGCAGTTCTTC. The rearrangement links TRBV28 to TRBJ2-1; D is undetermined. CDR3 size: 13 residues. Germline V gene sequence: CDR1 MDHEN, CDR2 SYDVKM. Trimming removed 6 bases at V and 8 bases at J, with 14 bases between. Filled out from reference TRBV28 and TRBJ2-1, the complete variable domain reads DVKVTQSSRYLVKRTGEKVFLECVQDMDHENMFWYRQDPGLGLRLIYFSYDVKMKEKGDIPEGYSVSREKKERFSLILESASTNQTSMYLCASSSRWHDEQFFGPGTRLTVL.

CDR3 nucleotide sequence: TGTGCCAGCAGCCAATATATGGTGTACGAGCAGTACTTC. Its translation: CASSQYMVYEQYF. V gene TRBV11-2 combines with J gene TRBJ2-7; D is unresolved. Germline V CDR1 and CDR2: SGHAT, FQNNGV. The V end was cut by 5 bases, the J end by 4 bases, with 12 bases between. The CDR3 totals 13 residues.

This clonotype was detected ten times or more. The rearrangement links TRBV4-3 to TRBJ2-2, with D possibly TRBD1 on 6 matching bases. The germline V gene has CDR1 LGHNA and CDR2 YSLEER. This CDR3 region has 14 residues. With 2 bases removed from V and 6 bases from J, the gap between germline ends came to 10 bases. The CDR3 nucleotides read TGCGCCAGCAGCCAACTCCGACAGGCCGGGGAGCTGTTTTTT. Amino acid sequence: CASSQLRQAGELFF.

The chain is built from TRBV20-1 and TRBJ2-2; D remains unclear. CDR1 and CDR2 from the germline V gene are DFQATT and SNEGSKA (reference sequence). The CDR3 spans 14 residues. Trimming cost V 6 bases and J 5 bases, with 16 bases left between them. CDR3 region: CSAPLVVGTGELFF. In DNA form, the CDR3 reads TGCAGTGCCCCGCTAGTAGTAGGGACCGGGGAGCTGTTTTTT.

This clonotype has a handful of counts. The rearrangement uses TRBV7-9 and TRBJ2-1, with no clear D. The CDR3 is 12 residues long. Germline CDR1 SEHNR, CDR2 FQNEAQ (reference sequence). The germline V and J ends were trimmed by 2 bases and 10 bases, with 9 bases remaining between them. The CDR3 DNA sequence: TGTGCCAGCAGCTTACAGGTTTTCGAGCAGTTCTTC. Translation: CASSLQVFEQFF. Based on the CDR3 plus reference TRBV7-9 and TRBJ2-1, the full variable domain is DTGVSQNPRHKITKRGQNVTFRCDPISEHNRLYWYRQTLGQGPEFLTYFQNEAQLEKSRLLSDRFSAERPKGSFSTLEIQRTEQGDSAMYLCASSLQVFEQFFGPGTRLTVL.

This clonotype has ten or more counts. V gene TRBV5-1 combines with J gene TRBJ2-7; 7 nucleotides align to TRBD2. The CDR3 has 18 residues. Germline lookup yields CDR1 SGHRS and CDR2 YFSETQ. V shed 4 bases, J shed 2 bases, and the junction held 18 bases outside the gene matches. The DNA for the CDR3 is TGCGCCAGCAGCCAGGGACGGAAGACTAGCCGGGGACCCTACGAGCAGTACTTC. As protein: CASSQGRKTSRGPYEQYF.

V usage is TRBV20-1 and J usage is TRBJ2-3; the match to TRBD2 covers 13 bases. Germline lookup yields CDR1 DFQATT and CDR2 SNEGSKA (reference sequence). With V trimmed by 6 bases and J by 5 bases, 8 bases remained unmatched. This CDR3 region has 15 residues. The CDR3 sequence: CSANGLAGVGDTQYF. The CDR3 coding sequence is TGCAGTGCAAACGGACTAGCGGGGGTTGGAGATACGCAGTATTTT.

The DNA for the CDR3 is TGTGCCAGCATCCCAGACAATGAGCAGTTCTTC. Amino acid sequence: CASIPDNEQFF. The chain is built from TRBV7-9 and TRBJ2-1; D is unclear. Looked up from germline, CDR1 is SEHNR and CDR2 is FQNEAQ (reference sequence). V was trimmed by 7 bases and J by 5 bases, leaving 6 bases between them. The CDR3 totals 11 residues. The full variable domain, in which reference TRBV7-9 and TRBJ2-1 provide the parts outside the CDR3, is DTGVSQNPRHKITKRGQNVTFRCDPISEHNRLYWYRQTLGQGPEFLTYFQNEAQLEKSRLLSDRFSAERPKGSFSTLEIQRTEQGDSAMYLCASIPDNEQFFGPGTRLTVL.

This clonotype was seen ten or more times. V usage is TRBV10-3 and J usage is TRBJ2-1, with D unclear. The CDR3 length is 15 residues. The V and J ends lost 3 bases and 9 bases respectively, with 18 bases between them. The germline gives CDR1 ENHRY, CDR2 SYGVKD. CDR3 in amino acids: CAISDLLDVVSEQFF. The CDR3, as DNA: TGTGCCATCAGTGACTTGCTAGACGTTGTGAGTGAGCAGTTCTTC.

This clonotype has more than one count but fewer than ten. The chain links TRBV4-1 to TRBJ2-2; no reliable D call. Germline V lookup: CDR1 MGHRA, CDR2 YSYEKL. The CDR3 has 15 amino acids. V was pared by 0 bases and J by 2 bases, with 7 bases between. CDR3 nucleotide sequence: TGCGCCAGCAGCCAAGATTGGCCAAACACCGGGGAGCTGTTTTTT. As protein: CASSQDWPNTGELFF.

The genes are TRBV7-9 and TRBJ2-1; tentatively, D is TRBD1 (5 bases). CDR3 length: 13 residues. V lost 5 bases, J lost 6 bases, and 11 bases lay in between. Germline-derived CDR1 and CDR2 are SEHNR and FQNEAQ (reference sequence). The CDR3 is CASSPTAFNEQFF. CDR3 nucleotides: TGTGCCAGCAGCCCGACAGCTTTCAATGAGCAGTTCTTC.

This chain links TRBV28 with TRBJ2-7, with D possibly matching TRBD2 (6 bases). The V end lost 2 bases, the J end lost 4 bases, and 12 bases lay between the germline ends. Germline assignment: CDR1 MDHEN and CDR2 SYDVKM. The CDR3 has 14 residues. The CDR3 DNA sequence: TGTGCCAGCAGTTTAGGGAGGCAGTTGTACGAGCAGTACTTC. It codes for CASSLGRQLYEQYF.

The chain links TRBV7-3 to TRBJ2-3; D possibly uses TRBD1 or TRBD2 (7 bases each). The ends were cut back, 5 bases at V and 2 bases at J, with 17 bases in the middle. The CDR3 length is 16 residues. Germline values: CDR1 SGHTA, CDR2 FQGTGA. CDR3 coding DNA: TGTGCCAGCAGCCCAGGGGGGGCGGGGTTCACAGATACGCAGTATTTT. This encodes CASSPGGAGFTDTQYF.

V and J are TRBV11-2 and TRBJ2-1, with TRBD2 identical over 8 bases. V shed 3 bases, J shed 13 bases, and the junction held 8 bases outside the gene matches. Germline V gene data show CDR1 as SGHAT and CDR2 as FQNNGV. The CDR3 spans 13 residues. The CDR3 nucleotides read TGTGCCAGCAGCTTCCCGGGACTAGGTAGTCAGTTCTTC. Its translation is CASSFPGLGSQFF.

The chain joins TRBV7-9 to TRBJ2-3, with D possibly being TRBD1 (6 bases). The V gene lost 6 bases and the J gene lost 4 bases, with 17 bases spanning the gap. Germline loops: CDR1 SEHNR, CDR2 FQNEAQ (reference sequence). The length of the CDR3 is 15 residues. CDR3 protein: CASRLGTRQADTQYF. The CDR3 nucleotides read TGTGCCAGCAGACTAGGGACCAGACAGGCAGATACGCAGTATTTT.

There are a few counts of this clonotype. The rearrangement uses TRBV30 and TRBJ2-5; 9 nucleotides agree with TRBD1. The germline CDR1 and CDR2 sequences are GTSNPN and SVGIG (reference sequence). Trimming cost V 5 bases and J 5 bases; bases outside gene matches: 12. The CDR3 is made up of 15 amino acids. CDR3 nucleotides: TGTGCCTGGTGTTCCGGGGACAGGGCATCGGAGACCCAGTACTTC. This translates into CAWCSGDRASETQYF. The full variable domain, its missing parts supplied by reference TRBV30 and TRBJ2-5, is SQTIHQWPATLVQPVGSPLSLECTVEGTSNPNLYWYRQAAGRGLQLLFYSVGIGQISSEVPQNLSASRPQDRQFILSSKKLLLSDSGFYLCAWCSGDRASETQYFGPGTRLLVL.

This clonotype was detected a few times. The CDR3 spells CASSLLDRGYHEQYF. DNA of the CDR3: TGCGCCAGCAGCTTGCTAGATCGCGGGTATCACGAGCAGTACTTC. The V call is TRBV5-1, the J call TRBJ2-7; D perhaps matches TRBD2 (5 bases). Trimming took 1 base from V and 5 from J, leaving 16 bases between them. The CDR3 consists of 15 residues. Germline assignment: CDR1 SGHRS and CDR2 YFSETQ. Together with reference TRBV5-1 and TRBJ2-7, the CDR3 gives the full variable domain: KAGVTQTPRYLIKTRGQQVTLSCSPISGHRSVSWYQQTPGQGLQFLFEYFSETQRNKGNFPGRFSGRQFSNSRSEMNVSTLELGDSALYLCASSLLDRGYHEQYFGPGTRLTVT.

This clonotype was seen ten or more times. V and J are TRBV4-3 and TRBJ2-7; TRBD2 matches at 7 bases. The CDR3 has 14 amino acids. CDR1 and CDR2 (germline): LGHNA, YSLEER. V lost 1 base to trimming and J lost 3 bases; unmatched junction nucleotides: 3. The CDR3 DNA reads as TGCGCCAGCAGCCAAGCAAGCGGGAACTACGAGCAGTACTTC. This translates into CASSQASGNYEQYF.

V usage is TRBV29-1 and J usage is TRBJ2-7, with 9 bases lining up with TRBD1. Germline V gives CDR1 SQVTM, CDR2 ANQGSEA. With 7 bases clipped from V and 6 bases from J, the junction kept 7 bases outside the gene matches. There are 12 residues in the CDR3. CDR3: CSAVTGGPEQYF. In DNA form, the CDR3 reads TGCAGCGCCGTGACAGGGGGACCCGAGCAGTACTTC.